This TCR beta chain was sequenced during a study of blood T cell repertoires in COVID-19. Recruitment covered under 25 US areas and drew participants whose ages spanned about 18 to 90 years. This CDR3 comprises 13 residues. Germline V gene sequence: CDR1 SNHLY, CDR2 FYNNEI. The V end lost 9 bases, the J end lost 1 base, and 13 bases lay between the germline ends. As originally analysed: By means of reference gene primer amplification, nucleated cell counts were estimated. Method: immunoSEQ multiplex PCR; TCRdb's copy keeps in-frame clones and lacks some. V and J calls and clone size are as listed in that table; D and trimming were resolved from the DNA. The sample records about 140,000 clones, 84% being singletons.

Material for sequencing was PBMCs or T cells enriched from blood (not recorded which). The rearrangement links TRBV2 to TRBJ2-7; no reliable D call. This receptor was obtained from a woman under 30 who had been exposed to COVID-19. DNA of the CDR3: TGTGCCAGTACTGACTCTTCTTCCTACGAGCAGTACTTC. Residues: CASTDSSSYEQYF. The full variable domain, rest sourced from reference TRBV2 and TRBJ2-7, is EPEVTQTPSHQVTQMGQEVILRCVPISNHLYFYWYRQILGQKVEFLVSFYNNEISEKSEIFDDQFSVERPDGSNFTLKIRSTKLEDSAMYFCASTDSSSYEQYFGPGTRLTVT.